The present T cell receptor beta chain was sequenced within a study of immune evolution from preneoplasia to lung adenocarcinoma. Patients had resection in Japan or China between the mid-2010s and the late 2010s. H&E slides confirmed each diagnosis, reviewed by two pathologists independently. Clones were read by immunoSEQ multiplex PCR, and TCRdb kept only the in-frame ones, dropping some. The data show some 6,000 clones, around 74% seen once. With 2 bases removed from V and 6 bases from J, the gap between germline ends came to 10 bases. The CDR3 contains 13 residues. Germline-derived CDR1 and CDR2 are SGHVS and FQNEAQ.

The receptor was derived from a person of 80 years or more with lung adenocarcinoma. The chain uses TRBV7-8 and TRBJ1-2; D call uncertain. Source material: FFPE adjacent normal lung tissue. CDR3 coding DNA: TGTGCCAGCAGCTTAACCGGGGTGGATGGCTACACCTTC. It yields the protein CASSLTGVDGYTF.